This T cell receptor beta chain comes out of a study of cytomegalovirus exposure and HLA in healthy donors. Study observations and caveats: In a later analysis, compared with equally common non-associated chains, HLA-associated beta chains were more expanded. Sequencing probably produced one cluster of sequence variants that were highly shared. Excluded: some indistinguishable V segments such as TRBV6-2 and TRBV6-3.

PCR involved 60 Vbeta and 13 Jbeta primers. Sequenced by immunoSEQ multiplex PCR; TCRdb stores in-frame clones only, minus some. Of about 150,000 clones detected, 60% to 75% appear once; the ten largest clones hold 2.8%. Per the germline V gene, CDR1 is LNHDA and CDR2 is SQIVND (reference sequence). The V gene end was trimmed by 3 bases and the J gene end by 5 bases; junction bases not matched to a gene: 5. The CDR3 is 16 residues long. The donors (healthy individuals) were bone marrow donors. Comment on this clone: Its antigen is still unknown.

The source of this sequence is a man aged 18 to 29 in good health and CMV-seronegative. Sequencing was performed on PBMCs. The chain has TRBV19 and TRBJ2-1, with 12 bases matching TRBD2. DNA for the CDR3: TGTGCCAGTAGTATGAGACTAGCGGGGGCTAACAATGAGCAGTTCTTC. This translates into CASSMRLAGANNEQFF.